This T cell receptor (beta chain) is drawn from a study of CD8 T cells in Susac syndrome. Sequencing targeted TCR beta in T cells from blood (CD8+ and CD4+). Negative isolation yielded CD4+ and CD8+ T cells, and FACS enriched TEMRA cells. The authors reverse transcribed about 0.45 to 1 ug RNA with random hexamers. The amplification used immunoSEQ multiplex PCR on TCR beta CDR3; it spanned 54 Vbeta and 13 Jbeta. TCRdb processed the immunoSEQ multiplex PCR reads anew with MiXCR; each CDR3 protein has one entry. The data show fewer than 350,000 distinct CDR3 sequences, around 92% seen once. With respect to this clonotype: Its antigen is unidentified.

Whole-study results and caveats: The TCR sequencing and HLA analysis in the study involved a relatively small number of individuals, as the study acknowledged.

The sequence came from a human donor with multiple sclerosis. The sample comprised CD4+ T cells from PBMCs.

The CDR3 nucleotides read TGTGCCAGCAGCCTGACGGGGGGAGCGGGCACTGAAGCTTTCTTT. Its translation is CASSLTGGAGTEAFF. This sequence joins TRBV12-3 or TRBV12-4 and TRBJ1-1; maybe TRBD1 (5 bases). The CDR3 is 15 residues long. V was cut by 6 bases and J by 4 bases, with 18 bases left in between.